The TCR beta chain described here comes from a study of T cell responses to AZD1222 COVID-19 vaccine. Sequencing was performed with immunoSEQ multiplex PCR; in TCRdb, only in-frame clones are kept and a portion is missing. The sample records about 110,000 clones, about 94% being singletons. The clonotype comes from an adult who received the AZD1222 COVID-19 vaccine. Material: peripheral blood, obtained 28 days after the second AZD1222 dose.

The CDR3 protein is CASRNGRATEAFF. The CDR3 DNA reads TGTGCCAGCAGAAACGGACGGGCAACTGAAGCTTTCTTT. The chain recombines TRBV12-3 or TRBV12-4 with TRBJ1-1; D is undetermined. V dropped 6 bases and J dropped 5 bases, with 13 bases sitting between them. CDR3 length: 13 amino acids.